A single sample gave rise to the 24 T cell receptor beta chains below, sequenced in a study of OX40 agonist ivuxolimab in advanced cancers. Generated by immunoSEQ multiplex PCR, the TCRdb table keeps only in-frame clones and is missing some. The profile shows 60,000 or so clones, approximately 86% of them singletons. The material was CD4+ or CD8+ T cells sorted from blood, obtained in a trial of the OX40 agonist ivuxolimab. All receptors come from an adult with an advanced solid tumor such as melanoma, head and neck, liver or kidney cancer.

The V call is TRBV18, the J call TRBJ2-1; 9 nucleotides align to TRBD1. The CDR3 is made up of 15 amino acids. From germline, CDR1 is KGHSH and CDR2 LQKENI. The junction had 0 bases not matched to a gene; V was cut back by 0 bases and J by 3 bases. CDR3 residues: CASSPPDRGYNEQFF. CDR3 DNA sequence: TGTGCCAGCTCACCACCGGACAGGGGCTACAATGAGCAGTTCTTC.

This chain uses TRBV7-2 with TRBJ2-6; D is undetermined. The germline gives CDR1 SGHTA, CDR2 FQGNSA. V was cut by 3 bases and J by 0 bases, with 6 bases left in between. The CDR3 loop spans 15 amino acids. In DNA form, the CDR3 reads TGTGCCAGCAGCTTTTGGGGCTCTGGGGCCAACGTCCTGACTTTC. Protein sequence: CASSFWGSGANVLTF.

This clone was recorded only once. The chain employs TRBV14 and TRBJ2-3; D uncertain. CDR1 SGHDN and CDR2 FVKESK come from the germline V gene. This CDR3 contains 12 residues. V lost 5 bases, J lost 0 bases, and 3 bases lay in between. DNA of the CDR3: TGTGCCAGCAGCAGGAGCACAGATACGCAGTATTTT. The encoded protein is CASSRSTDTQYF.

The chain has TRBV12-5 and TRBJ2-7; possible D gene TRBD2, 7 bases. The V gene's germline CDR1 is LGHNT and CDR2 FRNRAP. The CDR3 length is 15 residues. The V and J ends lost 3 bases and 4 bases respectively, with 16 bases between them. DNA of the CDR3: TGTGCTAGTGGTTTCCGATCGGGGGGCAGGTACGAGCAGTACGTC. The encoded protein is CASGFRSGGRYEQYV.

This clone was observed a single time. The rearrangement joins TRBV10-2 to TRBJ2-7; D is possibly TRBD1 or TRBD2 (5 bases each). V lost 3 bases and J 0 bases, leaving 9 bases between the germline ends. The CDR3 consists of 14 residues. Germline V gene data show CDR1 as WSHSY and CDR2 as SAAADI. This chain's CDR3 is CASSDRDPSYEQYV. CDR3 DNA: TGCGCCAGCAGTGATAGGGACCCCTCCTACGAGCAGTACGTC.

V is TRBV29-1 and J is TRBJ2-6; TRBD1 agrees at 7 bases. The junction had 9 bases not matched to a gene; V was cut back by 7 bases and J by 0 bases. This CDR3 region has 16 residues. The germline gives CDR1 SQVTM, CDR2 ANQGSEA. As DNA, the CDR3 is TGCAGCGGGATGACAGGGAAGGGCTCTGGGGCCAACGTCCTGACTTTC. It codes for CSGMTGKGSGANVLTF.

In its sample, this clone was seen once. This sequence joins TRBV9 and TRBJ2-1; D is ambiguous. CDR3 length equals 16 residues. Trimming removed 2 bases at V and 4 bases at J, with 16 bases between. Per germline, CDR1 SGDLS and CDR2 YYNGEE. In DNA form, the CDR3 reads TGTGCCAGCAGCGTCGATGCAGAACCGGTTTACAATGAGCAGTTCTTC. Its protein is CASSVDAEPVYNEQFF.

The genes are TRBV4-1 and TRBJ1-1; a weak D match, TRBD1 (5 bases). Trimming took 0 bases from V and 3 from J, leaving 11 bases between them. CDR1 is MGHRA, CDR2 YSYEKL, per germline. This CDR3 has 15 residues. CDR3 in DNA: TGCGCCAGCAGCCAAGATGCGGGGGTCGACACTGAAGCTTTCTTT. Its translation: CASSQDAGVDTEAFF.

The chain has TRBV5-1 and TRBJ2-3, with 7 bases matching TRBD2. The CDR3 runs 15 residues. The germline gives CDR1 SGHRS, CDR2 YFSETQ. V was pared by 0 bases and J by 7 bases, with 8 bases of the junction left unmatched. The CDR3 coding sequence is TGCGCCAGCAGCTTGGTAGCGGGTATTCTTTATACGCAGTATTTT. Its translation: CASSLVAGILYTQYF.

The rearrangement links TRBV4-1 to TRBJ2-2; 8 nucleotides agree with TRBD1. Germline V gives CDR1 MGHRA, CDR2 YSYEKL. The CDR3 is made up of 15 amino acids. V dropped 3 bases and J dropped 6; count of bases not matched to a gene: 6. CDR3 sequence (DNA): TGCGCCAGCAGCCACCGGACAGGGAATGCCGGGGAGCTGTTTTTT. Translated: CASSHRTGNAGELFF.

This clone has more than one count but fewer than ten. The chain is built from TRBV27 and TRBJ1-2; D is ambiguous. This CDR3 is 13 amino acids long. The V gene's germline CDR1 is MNHEY and CDR2 SMNVEV (reference sequence). V was cut by 0 bases and J by 3 bases, with 5 bases left in between. For the CDR3, the DNA is TGTGCCAGCAGTTTATCACAAGACTATGGCTACACCTTC. As protein: CASSLSQDYGYTF.

This clone was seen a single time. The V gene is TRBV5-4, the J gene TRBJ1-2; D unclear. CDR1 and CDR2 from the germline V gene are SGHNT and YYREEE (reference sequence). Between the trimmed V and J ends, which lost 0 bases and 3 bases, there was a span of 9 bases. The CDR3 totals 14 residues. CDR3 in amino acids: CASSLDRADYGYTF. The DNA of the CDR3 is TGTGCCAGCAGCTTGGATCGTGCGGACTATGGCTACACCTTC.

The chain couples TRBV2 to TRBJ1-2; a weak D match, TRBD1 (5 bases). Trimming stripped 4 bases from V and 8 bases from J, with 26 bases between. This CDR3 region has 17 residues. In germline, CDR1 is SNHLY, CDR2 FYNNEI. The CDR3 DNA follows: TGTGCCAGCAGTGTCTTAACAGGTGAATTTGGGGCATACGGCTACACCTTC. Its protein product is CASSVLTGEFGAYGYTF.

The CDR3 reads CASLSSSNIQYF. CDR3 in DNA: TGCGCCAGCTTGAGCTCGAGTAACATTCAGTACTTC. This chain links TRBV4-1 with TRBJ2-4; D gene uncertain. The CDR3 is 12 amino acids. The V end was cut by 8 bases, the J end by 7 bases, with 12 bases between. Looked up from germline, CDR1 is MGHRA and CDR2 is YSYEKL.

The chain recombines TRBV11-3 with TRBJ2-1, with TRBD2 matching over 10 bases. The V gene end was trimmed by 3 bases and the J gene end by 12 bases; junction bases not matched to a gene: 5. The CDR3 covers 13 residues. Germline V lookup: CDR1 SGHNT, CDR2 YENEEA. In nucleotides, the CDR3 is TGTGCCAGCAGCTTCGCTAGCGGGAGCTCGCAGTTCTTC. Translated, it gives CASSFASGSSQFF.

The chain links TRBV28 to TRBJ1-6, with D unresolved. V was pared by 6 bases and J by 13 bases, with 13 bases between. From germline, CDR1 is MDHEN and CDR2 SYDVKM. CDR3 length: 12 amino acids. The CDR3 here is CASSQDTGPLHF. The CDR3 DNA reads TGTGCCAGCAGCCAGGATACTGGCCCCCTCCACTTT.

The sample holds one count of this clone. J is TRBJ2-2 and V is TRBV4-1, with D tentatively TRBD1 (6 bases). The ends were cut back, 4 bases at V and 6 bases at J, with 12 bases in the middle. Germline assignment: CDR1 MGHRA and CDR2 YSYEKL. This CDR3 spans 14 amino acids. Written as DNA, the CDR3 is TGCGCCAGCAGCCCAACAGGGTCCGCCGGGGAGCTGTTTTTT. It is translated as CASSPTGSAGELFF.

This chain connects TRBV5-5 to TRBJ1-5, with D maybe TRBD1 (6 bases). Trimming shortened V by 4 bases and J by 5 bases, and 16 bases separated the two germline ends. This CDR3 spans 15 amino acids. Germline values: CDR1 SGHKS, CDR2 YYEKEE (reference sequence). The CDR3 nucleotides read TGTGCCAGCAGCCTTAGACAGGTACCTTATCAGCCCCAGCATTTT. This encodes CASSLRQVPYQPQHF.

The V and J genes are TRBV6-5 and TRBJ1-2; D gene unclear. The length of the CDR3 is 14 residues. Germline values: CDR1 MNHEY, CDR2 SVGAGI. V was clipped by 5 bases and J by 2 bases, with 12 bases between them. Here the CDR3 reads CASSQVPLNYGYTF. CDR3 DNA sequence: TGTGCCAGCAGTCAGGTCCCGTTGAACTATGGCTACACCTTC.

J is TRBJ2-7 and V is TRBV19; D may be TRBD1 (5 bases). Trimming removed 10 bases at V and 0 bases at J, with 7 bases between. This CDR3 is 11 amino acids long. CDR1 LNHDA and CDR2 SQIVND come from the germline V gene (reference sequence). The CDR3 DNA is TGTGCCATCGACAGCTCCTACGAGCAGTACGTC. This translates into CAIDSSYEQYV.

The chain uses TRBV14 and TRBJ1-2, with 9 nucleotides matching TRBD1. Germline V CDR1 and CDR2: SGHDN, FVKESK. The V segment lost 2 bases and the J segment 9 bases; nucleotides outside the gene matches: 16. The CDR3 sequence is 17 residues long. CDR3 protein: CASSQSPGQGAVRSYTF. In nucleotides, the CDR3 is TGTGCCAGCAGCCAAAGCCCGGGACAGGGCGCAGTGAGGAGCTACACCTTC.

The chain is built from TRBV29-1 and TRBJ1-2, with D tentatively TRBD1 (6 bases). Between the trimmed V and J ends, which lost 0 bases and 2 bases, there was a span of 16 bases. This CDR3 spans 16 amino acids. Germline loops: CDR1 SQVTM, CDR2 ANQGSEA. The CDR3 sequence: CSVEEDDLTGNYGYTF. CDR3 DNA: TGCAGCGTTGAAGAGGATGATTTGACAGGAAACTATGGCTACACCTTC.

V and J are TRBV29-1 and TRBJ2-2; D uncertain. CDR3 length equals 13 residues. Germline V gene lookup returns CDR1 SQVTM and CDR2 ANQGSEA. V was clipped by 6 bases and J by 3 bases, with 11 bases between them. CDR3 sequence (DNA): TGCAGCGTCCCGGTCCATTACACCGGGGAGCTGTTTTTT. This codes for CSVPVHYTGELFF.

V gene TRBV27 combines with J gene TRBJ1-1; D unclear. V was pared by 4 bases and J by 0 bases, with 6 bases between. Germline CDR1 is MNHEY and CDR2 is SMNVEV (reference sequence). This CDR3 has 13 residues. DNA for the CDR3: TGTGCCAGCAGTTGGGGTGTGAACACTGAAGCTTTCTTT. It codes for CASSWGVNTEAFF.